Reported below is one T cell receptor (beta chain). Its antigen is not known. Method: immunoSEQ multiplex PCR; TCRdb's copy keeps in-frame clones and lacks some. The sample carries around 84,000 clones, around 93% recorded once. The CDR3 loop spans 16 amino acids. The J segment lost 6 bases and the V segment lost 1 base, leaving 11 bases of the junction unmatched. Per the germline V gene, CDR1 is SGHAT and CDR2 is FQDESV (reference sequence). This sample was taken from a study of OX40 agonist ivuxolimab in advanced cancers. Study-level results: Expanded peripheral T cells had an undetermined antigen specificity.

This specimen consisted of CD4+ or CD8+ T cells sorted from blood, obtained in a trial of the OX40 agonist ivuxolimab. This sequence joins TRBV11-1 and TRBJ2-7, with TRBD1 identical over 8 bases. The source is an adult with an advanced solid tumor such as melanoma, head and neck, liver or kidney cancer. Here the CDR3 DNA reads TGTGCCAGCAGCTTAGTTCTGGGCAGGGGGCAAGTCGAGCAGTACTTC. Translating gives CASSLVLGRGQVEQYF.